The T cell receptor (beta chain) under discussion was sequenced for a study of identifying expanded T cells in peripheral blood. V was shortened by 7 bases and J by 3 bases, with 8 bases between the two germline ends. The CDR3 length is 12 residues. The V gene's germline CDR1 is MNHEY and CDR2 SVGAGI. Sequencing used immunoSEQ multiplex PCR; TCRdb keeps in-frame clones, though not all of them. The sample includes approximately 140,000 clones, 86% of them seen just once. The chain recombines TRBV6-5 with TRBJ2-3; D is unresolved. This clonotype was obtained from a person between 18 and 70 years old in good health. Material for sequencing was blood. The CDR3 coding sequence is TGTGCCAGCATTTCCGAGACAGATACGCAGTATTTT. Its translation is CASISETDTQYF.